One sample yielded the 9 T cell receptor beta chains listed below, sequenced in a study of T-cell memory formation after mild COVID-19. TCRdb re-called the 5' RACE reads with MiXCR, one entry per CDR3 protein. This sample has some 250,000 distinct CDR3 sequences, with around a tenth found just once. The sample was PBMCs or a T cell subset sorted from them (not recorded which). These receptors all come from a man between 18 and 29 years old who had mild COVID-19 (a few samples of this study predate the infection). Cell type and time point are not known.

The rearrangement uses TRBV6-5 and TRBJ2-4, with D possibly being TRBD1 (6 bases). Germline values: CDR1 MNHEY, CDR2 SVGAGI. Trimming left V 4 bases short and J 3 bases short, with 10 bases between. The CDR3 runs to 14 residues. CDR3 DNA sequence: TGTGCCAGCAGTTCACCCAGGGGCAAAAACATTCAGTACTTC. Translated: CASSSPRGKNIQYF.

This chain links TRBV12-2 with TRBJ1-1; TRBD1 was called by the table and not checked on the DNA. TRBV12-2 is shown as a pseudogene. The CDR3 loop spans 22 amino acids. CDR3 amino acids: CASRLSSRSMATGAPWNTEAFF. The CDR3 nucleotides read TGTGCAAGTCGCCTCTCTTCCCGGTCGATGGCGACAGGGGCTCCCTGGAACACTGAAGCTTTCTTT.

The chain is built from TRBV20-1 and TRBJ1-1, with D maybe TRBD1 (5 bases). V dropped 0 bases and J dropped 0 bases, with 11 bases sitting between them. From germline, CDR1 is DFQATT and CDR2 SNEGSKA (reference sequence). This CDR3 contains 15 residues. DNA for the CDR3: TGCAGTGCTAGAGAAATGGCAGGGATGAACACTGAAGCTTTCTTT. It encodes CSAREMAGMNTEAFF.

This clonotype turned up a few times. CDR3: CASRPRVDNTEAFF. The CDR3 DNA is TGTGCCAGCAGACCCAGGGTTGACAACACTGAAGCTTTCTTT. This rearrangement joins TRBV6-5 to TRBJ1-1; D may be TRBD1 (5 bases). The CDR3 covers 14 residues. From germline, CDR1 is MNHEY and CDR2 SVGAGI. V was clipped by 6 bases and J by 2 bases, with 13 bases between them.

The sample holds a few counts of this clonotype. The J gene is TRBJ2-6, the V gene TRBV6-6; 8 bases are a match to TRBD1. Germline-derived CDR1 and CDR2 are MNHNY and SVGAGI (reference sequence). Trimming removed 6 bases from V and 0 bases from J; junction bases left unmatched: 10. This CDR3 comprises 18 residues. CDR3 nucleotide sequence: TGTGCCAGCAGCGCCGGGACAGGCTATAGCTCTGGGGCCAACGTCCTGACTTTC. The encoded protein is CASSAGTGYSSGANVLTF.

This chain uses TRBV19 with TRBJ2-4; 12 bases agree with TRBD2. Germline values: CDR1 LNHDA, CDR2 SQIVND (reference sequence). V trimming: 6 bases; J trimming: 0 bases; junction bases outside the gene matches: 6. The CDR3 totals 17 residues. The CDR3 protein is CASSASLAGGAKNIQYF. Here the CDR3 DNA reads TGTGCCAGTAGCGCCTCACTAGCGGGGGGAGCCAAAAACATTCAGTACTTC.

This clonotype was picked up a small number of times. The J gene is TRBJ2-2, the V gene TRBV28; D is ambiguous. Trimming shortened V by 3 bases and J by 1 base, and 9 bases separated the two germline ends. Germline lookup yields CDR1 MDHEN and CDR2 SYDVKM. The CDR3 has 15 amino acids. In DNA, the CDR3 is TGTGCCAGCAGTTTCGGTCAATGGAACACCGGGGAGCTGTTTTTT. This codes for CASSFGQWNTGELFF. The whole variable domain, filled in from reference TRBV28 and TRBJ2-2, reads DVKVTQSSRYLVKRTGEKVFLECVQDMDHENMFWYRQDPGLGLRLIYFSYDVKMKEKGDIPEGYSVSREKKERFSLILESASTNQTSMYLCASSFGQWNTGELFFGEGSRLTVL.

In this sample, this clonotype turned up many times. V is TRBV28 and J is TRBJ1-1; possible D gene TRBD1, 5 bases. The V end was cut by 3 bases, the J end by 11 bases, with 10 bases between. Germline CDR1 and CDR2: MDHEN and SYDVKM. The CDR3 contains 11 residues. In nucleotides, the CDR3 is TGTGCCAGCAGTTTCCGGGAGGGGGCTTTCTTT. This translates into CASSFREGAFF.

Only a few counts were recorded for this clonotype. V gene TRBV20-1 combines with J gene TRBJ2-5, with D maybe TRBD2 (6 bases). This CDR3 contains 12 residues. Germline V CDR1 and CDR2: DFQATT, SNEGSKA (reference sequence). The V gene lost 6 bases and the J gene lost 5 bases, with 13 bases spanning the gap. The CDR3, as DNA: TGCAGTGCCCTGACTCGGGGGGAGACCCAGTACTTC. Amino acid sequence: CSALTRGETQYF.